This T cell receptor beta chain was sequenced for a study of T-cell memory formation after mild COVID-19. Study results and limitations: Confirmation was lacking for SARS-CoV-2 specificity of second-wave clones that peaked on day 37.

CDR1 DFQATT and CDR2 SNEGSKA come from the germline V gene (reference sequence). The CDR3 covers 13 residues. In the case of this clonotype: Its antigen is not known.

Each CDR3 protein gets one entry after TCRdb re-called the 5' RACE reads with MiXCR. The sample lists 300,000 to 400,000 distinct CDR3 sequences, approximately 15% seen once, with more than 20% in the top ten. The source material was PBMCs or a T cell subset sorted from them (not recorded which). The sequence was collected from a man aged 18 to 35 who had mild COVID-19 (a few samples of this study predate the infection). Cell type and time point are not known. V and J are TRBV20-1 and TRBJ2-3; no reliable D call. The CDR3 nucleotides read TGCAGAGCAGCCCGAGCTAGCACAGATACGCAGTATTTT. It translates to CRAARASTDTQYF.